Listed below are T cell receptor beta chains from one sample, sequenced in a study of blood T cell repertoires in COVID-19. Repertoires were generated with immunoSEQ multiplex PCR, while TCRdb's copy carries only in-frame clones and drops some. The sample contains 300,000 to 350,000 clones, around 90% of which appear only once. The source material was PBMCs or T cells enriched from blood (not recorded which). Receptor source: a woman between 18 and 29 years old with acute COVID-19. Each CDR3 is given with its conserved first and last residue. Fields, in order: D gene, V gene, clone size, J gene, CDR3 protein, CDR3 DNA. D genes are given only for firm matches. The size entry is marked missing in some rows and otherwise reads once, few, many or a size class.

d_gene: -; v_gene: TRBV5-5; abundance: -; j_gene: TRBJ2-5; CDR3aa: CASSFGRAPAQYF; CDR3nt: TGTGCCAGCAGCTTCGGGCGGGCCCCCGCCCAGTACTTC
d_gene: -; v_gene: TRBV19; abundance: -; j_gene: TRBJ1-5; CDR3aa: CASSIGRQPQHF; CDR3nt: TGTGCCAGTAGTATAGGGAGGCAGCCCCAGCATTTT
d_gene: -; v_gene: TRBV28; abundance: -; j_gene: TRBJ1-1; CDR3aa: CASSFGGAYEAFF; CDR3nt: TGTGCCAGCAGTTTTGGGGGGGCCTATGAAGCTTTCTTT
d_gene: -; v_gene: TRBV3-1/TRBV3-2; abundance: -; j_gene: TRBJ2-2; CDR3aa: CASSQDSSSGELFF; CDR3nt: TGTGCCAGCAGCCAAGATTCGAGTTCCGGGGAGCTGTTTTTT
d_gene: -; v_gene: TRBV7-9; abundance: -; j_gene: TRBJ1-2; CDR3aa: CASSPFRGADYGYTF; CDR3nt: TGTGCCAGCAGCCCCTTTCGTGGGGCGGACTATGGCTACACCTTC
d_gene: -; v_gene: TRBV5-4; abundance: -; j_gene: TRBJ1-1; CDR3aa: CASSLPGGGTEAFF; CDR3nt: TGTGCCAGCAGCTTGCCCGGGGGTGGCACTGAAGCTTTCTTT
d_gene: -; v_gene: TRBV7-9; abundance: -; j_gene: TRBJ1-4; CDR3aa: CASSQVGEGPEKLFF; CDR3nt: TGTGCCAGCAGCCAAGTGGGGGAGGGACCCGAAAAACTGTTTTTT
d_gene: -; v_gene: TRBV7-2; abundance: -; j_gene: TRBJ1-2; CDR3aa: CASSPTPNYGYTF; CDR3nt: TGTGCCAGCAGCCCGACACCTAACTATGGCTACACCTTC
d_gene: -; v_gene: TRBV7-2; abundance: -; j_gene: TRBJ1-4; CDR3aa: CASSLVQGASEKLFF; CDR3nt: TGTGCCAGCAGCTTAGTGCAGGGCGCGAGTGAAAAACTGTTTTTT
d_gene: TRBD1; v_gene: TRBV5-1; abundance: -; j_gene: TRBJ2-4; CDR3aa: CASSLTTGVDIQYF; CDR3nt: TGCGCCAGCAGCCTAACGACAGGGGTAGACATTCAGTACTTC
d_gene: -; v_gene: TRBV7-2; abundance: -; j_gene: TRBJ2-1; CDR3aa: CASSLSASSYNEQFF; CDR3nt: TGTGCCAGCAGCTTATCTGCTAGCTCCTACAATGAGCAGTTCTTC
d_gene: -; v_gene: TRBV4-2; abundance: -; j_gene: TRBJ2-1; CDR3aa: CASSQGTGSGLNEQFF; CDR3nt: TGTGCCAGCAGCCAAGGAACCGGGAGTGGTTTAAATGAGCAGTTCTTC
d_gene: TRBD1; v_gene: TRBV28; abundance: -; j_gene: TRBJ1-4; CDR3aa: CASSLGGQGAGKLFF; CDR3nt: TGTGCCAGCAGTTTGGGAGGACAGGGGGCCGGAAAACTGTTTTTT
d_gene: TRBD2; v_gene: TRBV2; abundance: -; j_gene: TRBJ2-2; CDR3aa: CASSEYGRADTGELFF; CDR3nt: TGTGCCAGCAGTGAGTACGGGAGGGCTGACACCGGGGAGCTGTTTTTT
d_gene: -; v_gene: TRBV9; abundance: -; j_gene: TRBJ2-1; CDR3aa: CASSGGGRNEQFF; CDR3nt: TGTGCCAGCAGCGGCGGAGGCCGGAATGAGCAGTTCTTC
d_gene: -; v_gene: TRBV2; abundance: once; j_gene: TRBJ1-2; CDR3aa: CASREEGGYTF; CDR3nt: TGTGCCAGCAGGGAGGAGGGTGGCTACACCTTC
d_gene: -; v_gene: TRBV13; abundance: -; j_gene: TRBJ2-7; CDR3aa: CASSRPSGYEQYF; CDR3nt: TGTGCCAGCAGCCGTCCGAGCGGGTACGAGCAGTACTTC
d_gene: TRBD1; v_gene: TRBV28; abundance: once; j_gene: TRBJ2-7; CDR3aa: CASSPSGQLYEQYF; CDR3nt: TGTGCCAGCAGCCCCTCGGGACAGCTCTACGAGCAGTACTTC
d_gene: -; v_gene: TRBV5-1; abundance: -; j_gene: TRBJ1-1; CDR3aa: CASSRTRETVLPAEAFF; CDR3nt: TGCGCCAGCAGCCGGACGCGAGAGACAGTCCTCCCAGCTGAAGCTTTCTTT
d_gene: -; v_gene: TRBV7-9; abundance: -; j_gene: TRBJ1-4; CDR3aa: CASSTQESNEKLFF; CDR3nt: TGTGCCAGCAGCACACAGGAGTCTAATGAAAAACTGTTTTTT
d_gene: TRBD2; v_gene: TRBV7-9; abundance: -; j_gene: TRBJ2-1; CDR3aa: CASRTSGSINEQFF; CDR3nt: TGTGCCAGCCGGACTAGCGGGAGTATAAATGAGCAGTTCTTC
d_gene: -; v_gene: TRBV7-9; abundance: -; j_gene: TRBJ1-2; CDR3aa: CASSPRQAPLSGYTF; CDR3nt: TGTGCCAGCAGCCCTCGTCAGGCCCCCCTTAGTGGCTACACCTTC
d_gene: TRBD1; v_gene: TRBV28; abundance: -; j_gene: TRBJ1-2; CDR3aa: CASRGTGGNYGYTF; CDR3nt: TGTGCCAGCAGGGGGACAGGGGGGAACTATGGCTACACCTTC
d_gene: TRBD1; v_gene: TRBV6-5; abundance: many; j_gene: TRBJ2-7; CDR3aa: CASSYGQGSPPYEQYF; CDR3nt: TGTGCCAGCAGTTATGGACAGGGTAGTCCTCCCTACGAGCAGTACTTC
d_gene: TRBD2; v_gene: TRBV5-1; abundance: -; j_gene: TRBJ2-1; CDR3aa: CASSSLIYRREVEDEQFF; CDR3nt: TGCGCCAGCAGCTCTCTTATATACCGGCGGGAGGTTGAGGATGAGCAGTTCTTC
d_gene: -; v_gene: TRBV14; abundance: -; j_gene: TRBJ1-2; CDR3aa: CASSQVQNYGYTF; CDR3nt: TGTGCCAGCAGCCAAGTCCAGAACTATGGCTACACCTTC
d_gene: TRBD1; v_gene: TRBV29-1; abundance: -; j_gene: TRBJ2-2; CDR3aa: CSALSGTATNTGELFF; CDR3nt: TGCAGCGCATTATCCGGGACAGCTACGAACACCGGGGAGCTGTTTTTT
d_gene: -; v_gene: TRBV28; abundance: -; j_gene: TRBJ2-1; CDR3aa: CASSPARQYNEQFF; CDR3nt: TGTGCCAGCAGTCCCGCGCGCCAATACAATGAGCAGTTCTTC
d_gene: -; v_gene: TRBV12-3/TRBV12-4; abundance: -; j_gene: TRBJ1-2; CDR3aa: CASSLREGAGYTF; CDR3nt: TGTGCCAGCAGTTTAAGAGAGGGAGCTGGCTACACCTTC
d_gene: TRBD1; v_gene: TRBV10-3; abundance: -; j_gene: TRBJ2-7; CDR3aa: CAISPGEGALSEQYF; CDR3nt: TGTGCCATCAGTCCCGGAGAGGGGGCTCTTAGTGAGCAGTACTTC
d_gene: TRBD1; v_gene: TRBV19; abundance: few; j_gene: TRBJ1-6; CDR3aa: CASRETGVGGSPLHF; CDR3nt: TGTGCCAGTAGAGAAACAGGGGTCGGGGGTTCACCCCTCCACTTT
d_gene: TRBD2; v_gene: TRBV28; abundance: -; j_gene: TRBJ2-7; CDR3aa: CASSLLAGGREQYF; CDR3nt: TGTGCCAGCAGTTTACTAGCGGGAGGGCGCGAGCAGTACTTC
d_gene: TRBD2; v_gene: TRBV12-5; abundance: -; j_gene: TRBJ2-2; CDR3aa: CASGLVLAGAAGELFF; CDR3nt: TGTGCTAGTGGTTTGGTCCTAGCGGGAGCGGCCGGGGAGCTGTTTTTT